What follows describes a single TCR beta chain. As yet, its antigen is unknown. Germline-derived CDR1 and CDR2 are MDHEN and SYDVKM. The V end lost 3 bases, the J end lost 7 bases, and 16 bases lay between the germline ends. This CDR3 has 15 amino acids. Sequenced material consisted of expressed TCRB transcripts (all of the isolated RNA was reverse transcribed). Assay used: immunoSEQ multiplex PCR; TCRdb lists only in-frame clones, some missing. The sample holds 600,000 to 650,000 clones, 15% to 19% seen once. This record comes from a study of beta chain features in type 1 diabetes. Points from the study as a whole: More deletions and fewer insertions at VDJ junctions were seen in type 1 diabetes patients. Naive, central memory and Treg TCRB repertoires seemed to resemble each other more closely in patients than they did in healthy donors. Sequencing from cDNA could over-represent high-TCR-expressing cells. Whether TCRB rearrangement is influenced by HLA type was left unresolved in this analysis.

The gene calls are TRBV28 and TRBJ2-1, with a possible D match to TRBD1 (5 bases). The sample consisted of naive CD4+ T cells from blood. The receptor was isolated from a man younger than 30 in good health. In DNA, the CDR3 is TGTGCCAGCAGTTTGGGCCAAGGGCCAGGGAATGAGCAGTTCTTC. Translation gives CASSLGQGPGNEQFF. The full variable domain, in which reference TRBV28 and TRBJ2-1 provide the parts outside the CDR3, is DVKVTQSSRYLVKRTGEKVFLECVQDMDHENMFWYRQDPGLGLRLIYFSYDVKMKEKGDIPEGYSVSREKKERFSLILESASTNQTSMYLCASSLGQGPGNEQFFGPGTRLTVL.